These 14 T cell receptor beta chains were all obtained from the same sample, sequenced in a study of CD8 T cells in ankylosing spondylitis. One entry per CDR3 protein results from TCRdb running MiXCR on the 5' RACE reads. The sample shows about 44,000 distinct CDR3 sequences, 8% to 13% of them seen only once. Sequenced input: blood, either unsorted or a sorted T cell fraction (not recorded which). Receptor source: a male donor with ankylosing spondylitis or in good health (not recorded which).

This clonotype was recorded at least ten times. The rearrangement joins TRBV10-3 to TRBJ2-1; TRBD2 aligns across 9 bases. The germline V gene has CDR1 ENHRY and CDR2 SYGVKD. CDR3 length equals 15 residues. V dropped 8 bases and J dropped 5; count of bases not matched to a gene: 10. The CDR3 region has the DNA TGTGCCATCCTAGGGAGGCGGGGGGGGAACAATGAGCAGTTCTTC. Protein: CAILGRRGGNNEQFF.

This clonotype was counted only a few times. J is TRBJ1-6 and V is TRBV7-9; D is possibly TRBD1 (5 bases). The CDR3 runs 13 residues. V lost 4 bases and J 10 bases, leaving 11 bases between the germline ends. Germline V lookup: CDR1 SEHNR, CDR2 FQNEAQ (reference sequence). In DNA, the CDR3 is TGTGCCAGCAGCTCCTGGACATTATCACCCCTCCACTTT. This gives the protein CASSSWTLSPLHF.

In this sample, this clonotype turned up many times. V is TRBV12-3 or TRBV12-4 and J is TRBJ2-7; D is unresolved. The CDR3 is made up of 10 amino acids. The V gene lost 7 bases and the J gene lost 5 bases, with 6 bases spanning the gap. The CDR3 region has the DNA TGTGCCAGCAAGGGTAACGAGCAGTACTTC. Translation: CASKGNEQYF.

This clonotype has at least ten counts. This chain links TRBV5-1 with TRBJ2-3; D is unclear. V shed 4 bases and J shed 0 bases, with 9 bases lying between them. The CDR3 has 14 amino acids. CDR1 is SGHRS, CDR2 YFSETQ, per germline. CDR3 nucleotides: TGCGCCAGCAGCCAGACTGCTAGCACAGATACGCAGTATTTT. Its protein product is CASSQTASTDTQYF.

This clonotype has just a few counts. The CDR3 coding sequence is TGCAGCGTTGATACAGAAGTCAGTGAAGCTTTCTTT. It specifies CSVDTEVSEAFF. The J gene is TRBJ1-1, the V gene TRBV29-1; D is undetermined. This CDR3 is 12 amino acids long. V was cut by 3 bases and J by 7 bases, with 12 bases left in between. Germline V gene lookup returns CDR1 SQVTM and CDR2 ANQGSEA.

Regarding this clonotype: This may be a read error: a much more frequent sequence differs by one nucleotide. This chain connects TRBV21-1 to TRBJ2-7. TRBV21-1 is a listed pseudogene. The CDR3 extends over 15 amino acids. The CDR3 DNA sequence: TGTGCCAGCAGCACACAAACAGTGATCTCCTACGAGCAGTACTTC. Amino acid sequence: CASSTQTVISYEQYF.

This clonotype was counted ten times or more. V usage is TRBV29-1 and J usage is TRBJ2-5; 11 bases align to TRBD2. The V and J ends lost 0 bases and 2 bases, in that order; junction bases with no gene match: 8. The CDR3 runs 17 residues. Germline CDR1 reads SQVTM; CDR2 reads ANQGSEA. DNA of the CDR3: TGCAGCGTTGAAGATCAGGGGACTAGCGGAATTCAAGAGACCCAGTACTTC. Encoded protein: CSVEDQGTSGIQETQYF.

This clonotype was observed many times. V and J are TRBV9 and TRBJ2-1; TRBD1 agrees at 7 bases. The V gene's germline CDR1 is SGDLS and CDR2 YYNGEE. The CDR3 has 13 residues. With 2 bases clipped from V and 9 bases from J, the junction kept 5 bases outside the gene matches. CDR3 region: CASSVEGGGEQFF. CDR3 DNA sequence: TGTGCCAGCAGCGTTGAAGGGGGCGGTGAGCAGTTCTTC.

This clonotype was recorded many times. V and J are TRBV29-1 and TRBJ2-5; D may be TRBD1 or TRBD2 (6 bases each). CDR3 size: 11 residues. Looked up from germline, CDR1 is SQVTM and CDR2 is ANQGSEA. Between the trimmed V and J ends, which lost 8 bases and 5 bases, there was a span of 12 bases. CDR3 bases: TGCAGCTTGAGGAGGGGGGAGACCCAGTACTTC. It yields the protein CSLRRGETQYF.

V gene TRBV12-3 or TRBV12-4 combines with J gene TRBJ2-7; D perhaps matches TRBD1 (6 bases). CDR3 length equals 15 residues. The ends were cut back, 7 bases at V and 7 bases at J, with 23 bases in the middle. The CDR3 coding sequence is TGTGCCAGCATAGCCACTCTCCGGACAGAGGGGGAGCAGTACTTC. Translating gives CASIATLRTEGEQYF.

There are a few counts of this clonotype. The V call is TRBV3-1, the J call TRBJ2-7; TRBD2 is a possible D gene (6 bases). CDR3 length: 16 residues. V lost 2 bases and J 0 bases, leaving 14 bases between the germline ends. CDR1 is LGHDT, CDR2 YNNKEL, per germline (reference sequence). The CDR3 DNA sequence: TGTGCCAGCAGCCAACCGGGAGCTCTCCCCTCCTACGAGCAGTACTTC. Residues: CASSQPGALPSYEQYF.

This clonotype was detected only a few times. The V and J genes are TRBV11-3 and TRBJ2-3; D remains ambiguous. The CDR3 loop spans 17 amino acids. Trimming pared 5 bases from V and 5 bases from J, leaving 23 bases between. In germline, CDR1 is SGHNT, CDR2 YENEEA. CDR3 nucleotide sequence: TGTGCCAGCAGCAAAAGAAAGGGATTCCCGGCTGAAGATACGCAGTATTTT. Amino acids: CASSKRKGFPAEDTQYF.

This clonotype has a handful of counts. The chain carries TRBV12-3 or TRBV12-4 and TRBJ2-3, with 13 positions matching TRBD2. The CDR3 contains 14 residues. Trimming at V came to 6 bases and at J to 5 bases, leaving 2 bases not matched to a gene. CDR3 residues: CASSRLAGGDTQYF. The CDR3 coding sequence is TGTGCCAGCAGCCGACTAGCGGGGGGAGATACGCAGTATTTT.

The chain joins TRBV12-3 or TRBV12-4 to TRBJ2-1; 8 bases are shared with TRBD1. This CDR3 has 18 amino acids. The CDR3 DNA reads TGTACCTGCAGTTTAATGCACACAGGGGGTCGGGGGTTTAATGAGCAGTTCTTC. Encoded protein: CTCSLMHTGGRGFNEQFF.